The next 26 T cell receptor beta chains were all read from a single sample in a study of identical twins. Via MiXCR, TCRdb re-called the 5' RACE reads, giving one row per CDR3 protein. The profile shows 250,000 to 350,000 distinct CDR3 sequences, roughly 8.6% of them singletons. Another study also made use of these data, one on yellow fever vaccine responses in identical twins.

The source material was memory (CD45RO+) T cells sorted from blood. These TCRs come from a young woman in good health.

This clonotype came up many times. The chain combines TRBV20-1 with TRBJ1-1, with a possible D match to TRBD1 (6 bases). The germline V gene encodes CDR1 DFQATT and CDR2 SNEGSKA (reference sequence). Trimming stripped 3 bases from V and 0 bases from J, with 14 bases between. This CDR3 contains 15 residues. The CDR3 region is CSASRHRAMNTEAFF. The CDR3, as DNA: TGCAGTGCTAGTAGGCACAGGGCAATGAACACTGAAGCTTTCTTT.

The chain has TRBV4-1 and TRBJ2-2; 8 bases line up with TRBD2. The V and J ends lost 1 base and 6 bases, in that order; junction bases with no gene match: 13. Germline lookup yields CDR1 MGHRA and CDR2 YSYEKL. The CDR3 loop spans 18 amino acids. CDR3 sequence (DNA): TGCGCCAGCAGCCAAGTCCCTTTACTAGCGGACGCGGCCGGGGAGCTGTTTTTT. It translates to CASSQVPLLADAAGELFF.

This clonotype was counted many times. This sequence joins TRBV6-6 and TRBJ2-1; 11 nucleotides line up with TRBD2. Germline values: CDR1 MNHNY, CDR2 SVGAGI (reference sequence). V lost 5 bases, J lost 3 bases, and 6 bases stayed unmatched. This CDR3 has 16 amino acids. This CDR3 is CASSRTTSGGYNEQFF. The CDR3 nucleotides read TGTGCCAGCAGTCGCACCACTAGCGGGGGCTACAATGAGCAGTTCTTC.

In its sample, this clonotype was seen a few times. This rearrangement joins TRBV24-1 to TRBJ2-1, with unresolved D. The CDR3 totals 18 residues. Per germline, CDR1 KGHDR and CDR2 SFDVKD. The V gene lost 1 base and the J gene lost 3 bases, with 18 bases spanning the gap. This CDR3 is CATSDFPRSSMGYNEQFF. The CDR3 DNA follows: TGTGCCACCAGTGATTTCCCCCGATCGTCAATGGGCTACAATGAGCAGTTCTTC.

This clonotype has ten or more counts. This CDR3 is CASSLVYIWDIGTEAFF. The CDR3, as DNA: TGTGCCAGCAGCTTAGTATATATTTGGGACATAGGGACTGAAGCTTTCTTT. The rearrangement uses TRBV11-2 and TRBJ1-1; D possibly corresponds to TRBD1 (6 bases). V shed 1 base and J shed 5 bases, with 20 bases lying between them. CDR3 length: 17 amino acids. Germline CDR1 SGHAT, CDR2 FQNNGV.

In this sample, this clonotype turned up many times. V usage is TRBV25-1 and J usage is TRBJ2-5; tentative D call: TRBD2 (6 bases). Looked up from germline, CDR1 is MGHDK and CDR2 is SYGVNS. The CDR3 has 14 amino acids. Trimming left V 8 bases short and J 1 base short, with 14 bases between. The CDR3 region is CASPRGSPQETQYF. The CDR3 region has the DNA TGTGCCAGCCCTCGGGGGAGCCCCCAAGAGACCCAGTACTTC. Supplemented by reference TRBV25-1 and TRBJ2-5, the full variable domain reads EADIYQTPRYLVIGTGKKITLECSQTMGHDKMYWYQQDPGMELHLIHYSYGVNSTEKGDLSSESTVSRIRTEHFPLTLESARPSHTSQYLCASPRGSPQETQYFGPGTRLLVL.

The rearrangement joins TRBV12-3 or TRBV12-4 to TRBJ2-1; 8 positions agree with TRBD2. J lost 7 bases, V lost 3 bases, and 8 bases had no gene match. CDR3 length: 15 amino acids. The CDR3 here is CASSFAGGVMNEQFF. CDR3 in DNA: TGTGCCAGCAGTTTCGCGGGAGGCGTTATGAATGAGCAGTTCTTC.

This clonotype was recorded at least ten times. V usage is TRBV12-3 or TRBV12-4 and J usage is TRBJ2-4; D may be TRBD1 or TRBD2 (6 bases each). The CDR3 runs to 15 residues. Trimming shortened V by 4 bases and J by 7 bases, and 17 bases separated the two germline ends. The CDR3 protein is CASSSAELGGNIQYF. The CDR3 nucleotides are TGTGCCAGCAGTTCAGCCGAATTGGGGGGCAACATTCAGTACTTC.

The sample holds a few counts of this clonotype. This chain joins TRBV6-1 and TRBJ1-4, with D perhaps matching TRBD1 (6 bases). V was pared by 6 bases and J by 7 bases, with 24 bases between. CDR1 and CDR2 (germline): MNHNS, SASEGT. This CDR3 contains 17 residues. The CDR3 DNA reads TGTGCCAGCAGCGCCCGAGGGGGGCAAACCAAAATTGAAAAACTGTTTTTT. It translates to CASSARGGQTKIEKLFF.

This clonotype came up many times. The chain recombines TRBV24-1 with TRBJ2-6, with TRBD2 as a possible D gene (5 bases). Germline CDR1 KGHDR, CDR2 SFDVKD. The ends were cut back, 3 bases at V and 0 bases at J, with 14 bases in the middle. This CDR3 has 18 amino acids. CDR3 coding DNA: TGTGCCACCAGTGATGGGCAGCGGCACAACTCTGGGGCCAACGTCCTGACTTTC. Translation: CATSDGQRHNSGANVLTF.

This clonotype was observed a handful of times. The chain is built from TRBV19 and TRBJ1-2, with 7 bases fitting TRBD1. Unmatched junction bases numbered 6, after V lost 3 bases and J lost 2 bases. CDR3 size: 15 residues. Per germline, CDR1 LNHDA and CDR2 SQIVND (reference sequence). CDR3 nucleotides: TGTGCCAGTAGTATCGGGGGACAGCAGAACTATGGCTACACCTTC. Protein product: CASSIGGQQNYGYTF.

This clonotype was found many times. The chain uses TRBV5-5 and TRBJ2-5; the match to TRBD1 covers 10 bases. CDR1 and CDR2 (germline): SGHKS, YYEKEE (reference sequence). V was clipped by 0 bases and J by 4 bases; unmatched bases: 6. The length of the CDR3 is 16 residues. CDR3 sequence reads: CASSLGDRGIPETQYF. As DNA, the CDR3 is TGTGCCAGCAGCTTGGGGGACAGGGGAATCCCAGAGACCCAGTACTTC. The full variable domain, in which reference TRBV5-5 and TRBJ2-5 provide the parts outside the CDR3, is DAGVTQSPTHLIKTRGQQVTLRCSPISGHKSVSWYQQVLGQGPQFIFQYYEKEERGRGNFPDRFSARQFPNYSSELNVNALLLGDSALYLCASSLGDRGIPETQYFGPGTRLLVL.

This clonotype has only a few counts. The gene calls are TRBV20-1 and TRBJ2-5, with TRBD2 identical over 10 bases. CDR1 is DFQATT, CDR2 SNEGSKA, per germline (reference sequence). The CDR3 is made up of 15 amino acids. J lost 4 bases, V lost 4 bases, and 9 bases had no gene match. CDR3 loop: CSATSFSGGLETQYF. In DNA form, the CDR3 reads TGCAGTGCTACCTCCTTTAGCGGGGGGTTAGAGACCCAGTACTTC.

This clonotype was picked up a small number of times. CDR3 coding DNA: TGTGCCAGCAGTTTCTTAAACTCTGGGGCCAACGTCCTGACTTTC. It translates to CASSFLNSGANVLTF. This rearrangement joins TRBV27 to TRBJ2-6, with no clear D. The CDR3 is 15 amino acids. The germline V and J ends were trimmed by 3 bases and 0 bases, with 6 bases remaining between them. The germline V gene encodes CDR1 MNHEY and CDR2 SMNVEV (reference sequence).

This clonotype showed up many times. The chain employs TRBV10-3 and TRBJ1-6; 9 bases line up with TRBD1. Germline lookup yields CDR1 ENHRY and CDR2 SYGVKD. Trimming removed 10 bases from V and 7 bases from J; junction bases left unmatched: 8. CDR3 length: 14 residues. In nucleotides, the CDR3 is TGTGCCACCCGGGACAGGGAGCAGAATTCACCCCTCCACTTT. Translation gives CATRDREQNSPLHF.

This rearrangement joins TRBV6-1 to TRBJ2-1, with D perhaps being TRBD1 or TRBD2 (6 bases each). The V gene lost 6 bases and the J gene lost 3 bases, with 15 bases spanning the gap. There are 15 residues in the CDR3. Germline CDR1 and CDR2: MNHNS and SASEGT. CDR3 nucleotides: TGTGCCAGCAGGGCACAGGGCGGGATCTACAATGAGCAGTTCTTC. Translation: CASRAQGGIYNEQFF.

In this sample, this clonotype turned up many times. The chain links TRBV7-7 to TRBJ1-5, with unresolved D. The CDR3 spans 17 residues. Germline values: CDR1 SSHAT, CDR2 FNYEAQ (reference sequence). V was pared by 1 base and J by 0 bases, with 13 bases between. CDR3 nucleotide sequence: TGTGCCAGCAGCTTAGTTTCGCCCCCTTATAGCAATCAGCCCCAGCATTTT. Encoded protein: CASSLVSPPYSNQPQHF.

As for this clonotype: Germline is not matched at one junction end, which may reflect a read error. This rearrangement joins TRBV4-2 to TRBJ2-1; 7 bases match TRBD1. This CDR3 has 16 residues. Germline assignment: CDR1 LGHNA and CDR2 YNFKEQ. The CDR3 DNA reads as TGTGCCAGGAGCCCAGAAGGGGGCGTCGTGTCCGATGAGCAGTTCTTC. It is translated as CARSPEGGVVSDEQFF.

This clonotype was observed a handful of times. The DNA is omitted, as the CDR3 cannot be located on it reliably, and the CDR3 follows TCRdb's listing. The chain combines TRBV28 with TRBJ2-7. The CDR3 sequence runs 14 residues, both termini included. Germline CDR1 is MDHEN and CDR2 is SYDVKM. The chain's CDR3 is CASSFLAGPYEQYF.

In its sample, this clonotype was seen many times. The chain joins TRBV12-3 or TRBV12-4 to TRBJ1-4; D gene ambiguous. The V end was cut by 7 bases, the J end by 4 bases, with 10 bases between. The CDR3 runs to 13 residues. For the CDR3, the DNA is TGTGCCAGCAAGAGGGCCCATAATGAAAAACTGTTTTTT. Its protein is CASKRAHNEKLFF.

The J gene is TRBJ1-2, the V gene TRBV7-6; TRBD1 is a possible D gene (5 bases). Trimming stripped 1 base from V and 7 bases from J, with 13 bases between. Germline V gene sequence: CDR1 SGHVS, CDR2 FNYEAQ. CDR3 length: 14 residues. CDR3 residues: CASSLVEGISGYTF. The CDR3 DNA reads as TGTGCCAGCAGCTTAGTAGAGGGGATTAGTGGCTACACCTTC.

Many counts were recorded for this clonotype. The chain links TRBV6-5 to TRBJ1-1, with D possibly being TRBD1 (6 bases). The germline CDR1 and CDR2 sequences are MNHEY and SVGAGI. The CDR3 has 12 amino acids. Trimming removed 5 bases from V and 7 bases from J, with 11 bases in between. The CDR3 loop reads CASSASGVEAFF. The CDR3 bases are TGTGCCAGCAGTGCCTCAGGGGTTGAAGCTTTCTTT.

The rearrangement joins TRBV5-1 to TRBJ2-5, with 14 bases that match TRBD2. V was pared by 0 bases and J by 1 base, with 2 bases of the junction left unmatched. The CDR3 extends over 17 amino acids. Germline CDR1 and CDR2: SGHRS and YFSETQ. The CDR3 reads CASSLGTSGGTQETQYF. Written as DNA, the CDR3 is TGCGCCAGCAGCTTGGGGACTAGCGGGGGGACCCAAGAGACCCAGTACTTC.

This clonotype was found many times. The V call is TRBV7-9, the J call TRBJ2-7; D tentatively reads TRBD1 or TRBD2 (7 bases each). V lost 5 bases to trimming and J lost 7 bases, with 21 bases between them. The CDR3 contains 15 residues. CDR1 and CDR2 (germline): SEHNR, FQNEAQ (reference sequence). This CDR3 is CASSPGLGQVWEQYF. Written as DNA, the CDR3 is TGTGCCAGCAGCCCAGGACTAGGACAGGTTTGGGAGCAGTACTTC.

This clonotype was counted ten times or more. The chain recombines TRBV12-3 or TRBV12-4 with TRBJ2-3, with unresolved D. The CDR3 length is 13 residues. V was trimmed by 3 bases and J by 3 bases, leaving 7 bases between them. The CDR3 DNA is TGTGCCAGCAGTTTTTTGGAAACAGATACGCAGTATTTT. It is translated as CASSFLETDTQYF.

This clonotype has at least ten counts. The chain links TRBV4-2 to TRBJ1-3; D may be TRBD1 (5 bases). Trimming pared 3 bases from V and 0 bases from J, leaving 12 bases between. The length of the CDR3 is 16 residues. CDR1 is LGHNA, CDR2 YNFKEQ, per germline. This CDR3 is CASSQIGDVSGNTIYF. The CDR3 nucleotides read TGTGCCAGCAGCCAGATAGGGGACGTCTCTGGAAACACCATATATTTT.